The 4 T cell receptor beta chains presented below share a single source sample, sequenced in a study of T cell clones after liver transplantation. This table comes from immunoSEQ multiplex PCR, and its TCRdb copy is limited to in-frame clones, with some not included. The table shows some 80,000 clones, with around 84% occurring only once. The sequencing here drew on CD4+ T cells from blood, taken around 50 months after liver transplant. These receptors all come from a human patient who received a liver transplant. Part of the T cells may come from the graft donor.

This clone was counted once. V gene TRBV28 combines with J gene TRBJ2-7; 7 nucleotides match TRBD2. The V gene end was trimmed by 7 bases and the J gene end by 5 bases; junction bases not matched to a gene: 14. This CDR3 is 15 amino acids long. Germline V CDR1 and CDR2: MDHEN, SYDVKM. The CDR3 protein is CASITPAGGRNEQYF. The CDR3 bases are TGTGCCAGCATTACCCCGGCCGGGGGGAGGAACGAGCAGTACTTC.

The chain carries TRBV6-5 and TRBJ2-7; TRBD2 might be the D (5 bases). There are 12 residues in the CDR3. CDR1 and CDR2 (germline): MNHEY, SVGAGI. The germline V and J ends were trimmed by 2 bases and 5 bases, with 7 bases remaining between them. CDR3 DNA: TGTGCCAGCAGTTACGCGGGCCACGAGCAGTACTTC. Its translation is CASSYAGHEQYF.

This rearrangement joins TRBV18 to TRBJ1-3; D gene unclear. The CDR3 is 12 amino acids. With 4 bases removed from V and 8 bases from J, the gap between germline ends came to 9 bases. From germline, CDR1 is KGHSH and CDR2 LQKENI. For the CDR3, the DNA is TGTGCCAGCTCACTCGAGCGGGACACCATATATTTT. Protein: CASSLERDTIYF.

The rearrangement links TRBV28 to TRBJ2-5, with TRBD2 identical over 8 bases. V gave up 5 bases and J gave up 1 base; unmatched junction bases: 9. Germline V CDR1 and CDR2: MDHEN, SYDVKM. This CDR3 contains 16 residues. The chain's CDR3 is CASSLSTSGIQETQYF. The CDR3 DNA is TGTGCCAGCAGTCTTAGTACTAGCGGCATCCAAGAGACCCAGTACTTC.